The T cell receptor beta chain under discussion was sequenced for a study of T cell clonality in common variable immunodeficiency. There are 14 residues in the CDR3. The V gene lost 1 base and the J gene lost 3 bases, with 9 bases spanning the gap. The germline gives CDR1 SEHNR, CDR2 FQNEAQ (reference sequence). Study outcomes and limitations: Shared TCRbeta clones were fewer between CVID subjects than controls.

This clone has ten or more counts. Antigen: not known. The CDR3 is cut off 3 residues early in the read; its end comes from the germline J gene. Clones were read by immunoSEQ multiplex PCR, and TCRdb kept only the in-frame ones, dropping some. Listed for the sample are 44,000 or so clones, none seen a single time. The TCR sequence derives from a person aged 18 to 75 in good health. This chain uses TRBV7-9 with TRBJ1-2; TRBD1 might be the D (6 bases). Sequencing was carried out using peripheral blood mononuclear cells. The CDR3 DNA, read in part, is TGTGCCAGCAGCTTAGAGGGGGTCTACTATGGC. It translates to CASSLEGVYYG. The whole CDR3 is CASSLEGVYYGYTF.